Below, 29 T cell receptor beta chains from the same sample are listed, as sequenced in a study of blood T cells in healthy people across ages. A second PCR, run for roughly 7 to 12 cycles, used a sample-barcoded 5' primer plus a J-beta primer mix. TCRdb redid the calling of the 5' RACE reads with MiXCR, one entry per CDR3 protein. In the table there are around 1,000,000 distinct CDR3 sequences, 20% to 25% of which are singletons. The sample was also reused in another study, on T cells of mothers and their children.

Sequencing input: blood. Receptors originate from a girl aged 2 to 10 in good health.

This clonotype was counted a few times. The V gene is TRBV7-2, the J gene TRBJ1-2; unclear D gene. Germline CDR1 is SGHTA and CDR2 is FQGNSA. V lost 1 base, J lost 8 bases, and 17 bases lay in between. The CDR3 has 15 residues. DNA for the CDR3: TGTGCCAGCAGCTTAGAGCCGGGTTTAGACGGAGGCTACACCTTC. It translates to CASSLEPGLDGGYTF.

The chain employs TRBV28 and TRBJ2-1; TRBD1 aligns across 9 bases. The CDR3 has 13 residues. The V segment lost 4 bases and the J segment 8 bases; nucleotides outside the gene matches: 3. Germline CDR1 MDHEN, CDR2 SYDVKM. In DNA, the CDR3 is TGTGCCAGCAGTTCAACAGGGGGCTATGAGCAGTTCTTC. This gives the protein CASSSTGGYEQFF.

This clonotype has more than one count but fewer than ten. The V gene is TRBV5-1, the J gene TRBJ2-2, with TRBD1 matching 10 bases. CDR1 SGHRS and CDR2 YFSETQ come from the germline V gene. After removal of 5 bases from V and 6 bases from J, the junction contained 7 bases not matched to a gene. The CDR3 loop spans 15 amino acids. The CDR3 DNA reads as TGCGCCAGCAGTAGGGGACAGGGGTTCCCCGGGGAGCTGTTTTTT. Amino acid sequence: CASSRGQGFPGELFF. Based on the CDR3 plus reference TRBV5-1 and TRBJ2-2, the full variable domain is KAGVTQTPRYLIKTRGQQVTLSCSPISGHRSVSWYQQTPGQGLQFLFEYFSETQRNKGNFPGRFSGRQFSNSRSEMNVSTLELGDSALYLCASSRGQGFPGELFFGEGSRLTVL.

There are a few counts of this clonotype. The chain joins TRBV25-1 to TRBJ1-2; TRBD1 is a possible D gene (6 bases). The CDR3 runs to 14 residues. Trimming removed 2 bases from V and 6 bases from J, with 13 bases in between. CDR1 MGHDK and CDR2 SYGVNS come from the germline V gene. CDR3 amino acids: CASSEGQHYHGYTF. As DNA, the CDR3 is TGTGCCAGCAGTGAAGGACAGCATTACCATGGCTACACCTTC.

The chain couples TRBV2 to TRBJ2-7; 11 nucleotides align to TRBD1. The trim removed 4 bases at V and 2 bases at J, leaving 7 bases unmatched. This CDR3 region has 16 residues. Germline V lookup: CDR1 SNHLY, CDR2 FYNNEI. In DNA, the CDR3 is TGTGCCAGCAGTGTACTTAGGGACAGGGGGACCTACGAGCAGTACTTC. It codes for CASSVLRDRGTYEQYF.

The table lists this clonotype with a count of one. The J gene is TRBJ2-3, the V gene TRBV29-1; TRBD2 is a possible D gene (6 bases). The V end lost 7 bases, the J end lost 4 bases, and 21 bases lay between the germline ends. Germline V gene sequence: CDR1 SQVTM, CDR2 ANQGSEA. This CDR3 is built from 15 residues. The CDR3 reads CSAVVGLPRADTQYF. CDR3 nucleotide sequence: TGCAGCGCCGTTGTGGGACTCCCCAGGGCAGATACGCAGTATTTT.

The chain is built from TRBV29-1 and TRBJ2-2, with 7 bases fitting TRBD2. V shed 5 bases, J shed 1 base, and the junction held 1 base outside the gene matches. The CDR3 is made up of 13 amino acids. The germline V gene encodes CDR1 SQVTM and CDR2 ANQGSEA. This CDR3 reads CSVLAGNTGELFF. The CDR3 DNA reads TGCAGCGTTTTAGCGGGGAACACCGGGGAGCTGTTTTTT.

The chain uses TRBV6-5 and TRBJ2-7; D perhaps matches TRBD2 (6 bases). Between the trimmed V and J ends, which lost 0 bases and 4 bases, there was a span of 13 bases. The CDR3 has 15 residues. Germline CDR1 and CDR2: MNHEY and SVGAGI. The CDR3 spells CASSYSIGRIYEQYF. CDR3 nucleotide sequence: TGTGCCAGCAGTTACTCGATAGGGAGGATATACGAGCAGTACTTC.

There are a few counts of this clonotype. This sequence joins TRBV9 and TRBJ2-5; a possible D gene is TRBD2 (6 bases). The CDR3 totals 15 residues. Trimming removed 4 bases from V and 3 bases from J, with 16 bases in between. In germline, CDR1 is SGDLS, CDR2 YYNGEE. The CDR3 region is CASSPRTMREETQYF. CDR3 nucleotide sequence: TGTGCCAGCAGCCCCAGGACTATGAGAGAAGAGACCCAGTACTTC. Full variable domain (outside the CDR3, taken from reference TRBV9 and TRBJ2-5): DSGVTQTPKHLITATGQRVTLRCSPRSGDLSVYWYQQSLDQGLQFLIQYYNGEERAKGNILERFSAQQFPDLHSELNLSSLELGDSALYFCASSPRTMREETQYFGPGTRLLVL.

This clonotype turned up a few times. The chain couples TRBV11-3 to TRBJ1-1; no definite D call. V dropped 0 bases and J dropped 7 bases, with 6 bases sitting between them. From germline, CDR1 is SGHNT and CDR2 YENEEA. The CDR3 is made up of 12 amino acids. CDR3 residues: CASSLEGFEAFF. The CDR3 nucleotides are TGTGCCAGCAGCTTAGAAGGATTTGAAGCTTTCTTT. The entire variable domain, with the rest obtained from reference TRBV11-3 and TRBJ1-1, is as follows: EAGVVQSPRYKIIEKKQPVAFWCNPISGHNTLYWYLQNLGQGPELLIRYENEEAVDDSQLPKDRFSAERLKGVDSTLKIQPAELGDSAVYLCASSLEGFEAFFGQGTRLTVV.

The chain recombines TRBV12-3 or TRBV12-4 with TRBJ2-7, with D possibly matching TRBD2 (6 bases). The length of the CDR3 is 15 residues. V was trimmed by 8 bases and J by 1 base, leaving 18 bases between them. Here the CDR3 reads CASEKSPGLSYEQYF. DNA of the CDR3: TGTGCCAGCGAGAAAAGTCCGGGACTTTCCTACGAGCAGTACTTC.

The chain carries TRBV2 and TRBJ1-1; no clear D gene. Germline V gives CDR1 SNHLY, CDR2 FYNNEI. The CDR3 has 17 amino acids. Trimming removed 2 bases from V and 3 bases from J, with 19 bases in between. The CDR3 loop is CASSENLWSREYTEAFF. The CDR3, as DNA: TGTGCCAGCAGTGAAAATCTTTGGTCGAGGGAGTACACTGAAGCTTTCTTT.

This clonotype was counted between two and nine times. This chain connects TRBV7-9 to TRBJ2-7; D is unclear. The CDR3 totals 15 residues. The V end lost 6 bases, the J end lost 5 bases, and 20 bases lay between the germline ends. CDR1 is SEHNR, CDR2 FQNEAQ, per germline (reference sequence). The CDR3 spells CASSHWPPALDEQYF. The CDR3 DNA sequence: TGTGCCAGCAGTCATTGGCCGCCCGCCCTTGACGAGCAGTACTTC.

The V call is TRBV4-2, the J call TRBJ2-1, with TRBD2 matching 14 bases. J lost 9 bases, V lost 3 bases, and 10 bases had no gene match. CDR3 length: 17 residues. Germline V gene sequence: CDR1 LGHNA, CDR2 YNFKEQ. CDR3 bases: TGTGCCAGCAGCCACCTGGGACTAGCGGGGGTCCACGGTGAGCAGTTCTTC. Amino acids: CASSHLGLAGVHGEQFF.

This clonotype was found a few times. The V gene is TRBV20-1, the J gene TRBJ1-2; 9 bases agree with TRBD1. The CDR3 runs to 14 residues. The ends lost 2 bases at V and 5 bases at J; junction bases unmatched: 6. CDR1 and CDR2 (germline): DFQATT, SNEGSKA (reference sequence). The DNA of the CDR3 is TGCAGTGCTAGACCTTACGGGACAGGGTATGGCTACACCTTC. It codes for CSARPYGTGYGYTF.

The chain combines TRBV3-1 with TRBJ1-2, with a tentative D call TRBD1 (5 bases). CDR3 length equals 14 residues. Trimming cost V 1 base and J 2 bases, with 8 bases left between them. Germline V CDR1 and CDR2: LGHDT, YNNKEL (reference sequence). The CDR3 DNA is TGTGCCAGCAGCCAAGCGGCAGGGAACTATGGCTACACCTTC. It translates to CASSQAAGNYGYTF. Full variable domain (remainder filled in from reference TRBV3-1 and TRBJ1-2): DTAVSQTPKYLVTQMGNDKSIKCEQNLGHDTMYWYKQDSKKFLKIMFSYNNKELIINETVPNRFSPKSPDKAHLNLHINSLELGDSAVYFCASSQAAGNYGYTFGSGTRLTVV.

This clonotype was picked up a small number of times. The chain combines TRBV7-9 with TRBJ1-3; unclear D gene. This CDR3 contains 14 residues. Germline CDR1 reads SEHNR; CDR2 reads FQNEAQ (reference sequence). V was trimmed by 1 base and J by 7 bases, leaving 11 bases between them. In DNA form, the CDR3 reads TGTGCCAGCAGCTTAGTACGGCCACCGAACACCATATATTTT. It yields the protein CASSLVRPPNTIYF.

The rearrangement uses TRBV3-1 and TRBJ2-5; 7 bases align to TRBD2. The germline V gene has CDR1 LGHDT and CDR2 YNNKEL (reference sequence). The CDR3 spans 15 residues. With 1 base clipped from V and 3 bases from J, the junction kept 5 bases outside the gene matches. CDR3 DNA sequence: TGTGCCAGCAGCCAAGGAGGGAGCGGGGAAGAGACCCAGTACTTC. Protein: CASSQGGSGEETQYF.

This clonotype was found a few times. The rearrangement links TRBV12-3 or TRBV12-4 to TRBJ1-1; the D is unclear. The CDR3 contains 12 residues. V was cut by 10 bases and J by 6 bases, with 15 bases left in between. The CDR3, as DNA: TGTGCCACCCACCGGGGTTACCCTGAAGCTTTCTTT. Encoded protein: CATHRGYPEAFF.

This clonotype turned up a few times. The chain employs TRBV29-1 and TRBJ2-3; TRBD2 might be the D (5 bases). The length of the CDR3 is 13 residues. Germline CDR1 is SQVTM and CDR2 is ANQGSEA. The ends were cut back, 2 bases at V and 4 bases at J, with 10 bases in the middle. DNA of the CDR3: TGCAGCGTTGAAACGGGGAAAGCAGATACGCAGTATTTT. Protein sequence: CSVETGKADTQYF.

The table lists this clonotype with a few counts. V usage is TRBV20-1 and J usage is TRBJ2-5, with TRBD2 matching 15 bases. The J call may be wrong; the DNA end is better matched by TRBJ2-1. The CDR3 extends over 14 amino acids. Germline lookup yields CDR1 DFQATT and CDR2 SNEGSKA (reference sequence). The CDR3 loop is CSARTSGRGDEQFF. CDR3 nucleotide sequence: TGCAGTGCAAGGACTAGCGGGAGGGGCGATGAGCAGTTCTTC.

For the CDR3, the DNA is TGTGCCAGCAGCTTAAATAGGGAAGGCTACACCTTC. Translated, it gives CASSLNREGYTF. V is TRBV7-3 and J is TRBJ1-2; D is undetermined. Trimming stripped 1 base from V and 8 bases from J, with 8 bases between. The germline V gene has CDR1 SGHTA and CDR2 FQGTGA. This CDR3 has 12 residues. Full variable domain (remainder filled in from reference TRBV7-3 and TRBJ1-2): GAGVSQTPSNKVTEKGKYVELRCDPISGHTALYWYRQSLGQGPEFLIYFQGTGAADDSGLPNDRFFAVRPEGSVSTLKIQRTERGDSAVYLCASSLNREGYTFGSGTRLTVV.

This clonotype was seen more than once but under ten times. The rearrangement joins TRBV4-3 to TRBJ2-3; D call uncertain. Germline lookup yields CDR1 LGHNA and CDR2 YSLEER. V shed 4 bases and J shed 2 bases, with 19 bases lying between them. The CDR3 loop spans 17 amino acids. The CDR3 DNA reads as TGCGCCAGCAGCCGTGCGATCGCCCCGACGCTCACAGATACGCAGTATTTT. It encodes CASSRAIAPTLTDTQYF.

In this sample, this clonotype turned up a few times. This chain links TRBV20-1 with TRBJ2-7; D ambiguous. Trimming shortened V by 3 bases and J by 2 bases, and 11 bases separated the two germline ends. Germline V gives CDR1 DFQATT, CDR2 SNEGSKA (reference sequence). The CDR3 length is 13 residues. This CDR3 is CSARGRATYEQYF. The CDR3 DNA reads TGCAGTGCTAGGGGTCGGGCCACCTACGAGCAGTACTTC.

This chain uses TRBV7-2 with TRBJ2-1; no clear D. Trimming removed 1 base at V and 1 base at J, with 11 bases between. Per germline, CDR1 SGHTA and CDR2 FQGNSA. This CDR3 contains 16 residues. The CDR3 protein is CASSLVMDLSYNEQFF. The CDR3 bases are TGTGCCAGCAGCTTAGTTATGGACCTTTCCTACAATGAGCAGTTCTTC.

J is TRBJ2-1 and V is TRBV5-4; 7 nucleotides line up with TRBD1. Germline CDR1 and CDR2: SGHNT and YYREEE (reference sequence). Trimming at V came to 4 bases and at J to 9 bases, leaving 4 bases not matched to a gene. The CDR3 totals 12 residues. This CDR3 reads CASSPGQAEQFF. CDR3 nucleotide sequence: TGTGCCAGCAGCCCAGGACAGGCTGAGCAGTTCTTC.

J is TRBJ2-1 and V is TRBV28, with D perhaps matching TRBD1 or TRBD2 (6 bases each). The end of the DNA fits TRBJ2-5 better, so the J call may be wrong. The length of the CDR3 is 14 residues. Germline V gene sequence: CDR1 MDHEN, CDR2 SYDVKM. The DNA for the CDR3 is TGTGCCAGCACCGCGTCGGGGGCGGAGGAGACCCAGTACTTC. Translated: CASTASGAEETQYF.

This clonotype has more than one count but fewer than ten. At one end the junction does not follow the germline gene, possibly because of a read error. This sequence joins TRBV7-2 and TRBJ2-7; D is possibly TRBD2 (5 bases). The length of the CDR3 is 14 residues. Germline loops: CDR1 SGHTA, CDR2 FQGNSA. CDR3 nucleotides: TGTGCCAGCAACTTAGCGATAGCAACCTACGAGCAGTACTTC. Translating gives CASNLAIATYEQYF.

This clonotype was detected only a few times. The J gene is TRBJ1-2, the V gene TRBV7-2, with 10 positions matching TRBD1. V trimming: 6 bases; J trimming: 3 bases; junction bases outside the gene matches: 13. Germline values: CDR1 SGHTA, CDR2 FQGNSA. The CDR3 has 17 amino acids. CDR3: CASSRRQGARSDYGYTF. CDR3 bases: TGTGCCAGCAGTCGAAGACAGGGGGCGCGATCAGACTATGGCTACACCTTC.